Listed below are T cell receptor beta chains from one sample, sequenced in a study of response to subunit inactivated influenza vaccine. TCRdb used MiXCR to reprocess the RT-PCR reads, holding one entry per CDR3 protein. This sample has 610,000 or so distinct CDR3 sequences, with 14% found just once. Sequenced material: PBMCs from blood, taken roughly 12 days after vaccination. The receptor source for this set is a middle-aged man who received an inactivated influenza vaccine. The CDR3 runs from the conserved cysteine through the conserved F or W. D genes are given only for firm matches. The size entry is marked missing in some rows and otherwise reads once, few, many or a size class.

cdr3_nt	cdr3_aa	d_call	clone_size	v_call	j_call
TGTGCCAGCACTGACAGGGAGAGTCAGCCCCAGCATTTT	CASTDRESQPQHF	TRBD1	few	TRBV6-2/TRBV6-3	TRBJ1-5
TGTGCCAGCAGTGTCCGGACAGGTCGGCCCTACGAGCAGTACTTC	CASSVRTGRPYEQYF	TRBD1	few	TRBV6-1	TRBJ2-7
TGCAGTGCTACCGGACTAGCGGGAGCTTACAATGAGCAGTTCTTC	CSATGLAGAYNEQFF	TRBD2	.	TRBV20-1	TRBJ2-1
TGTGCCACCAGTGCAGGGGAGACCCAGTACTTC	CATSAGETQYF	.	.	TRBV24-1	TRBJ2-5
TGTGCCAGCAGCGCTCTTCTAGCGGGGGACCTCTTTTACGAGCAGTACTTC	CASSALLAGDLFYEQYF	TRBD2	.	TRBV11-2	TRBJ2-7
TGTGCCAGCAGCTTAGTCGGCGACAGCTCCTACGAGCAGTACTTC	CASSLVGDSSYEQYF	.	many	TRBV7-2	TRBJ2-7
TGTGCCATCAGTGAGGCCTTCCGACCCCGGGAGTATTTT	CAISEAFRPREYF	.	many	TRBV10-3	TRBJ2-3
TGTGCCAGCAGTAAGAAGACAGGGGGTCATAATTCACCCCTCCACTTT	CASSKKTGGHNSPLHF	TRBD1	many	TRBV28	TRBJ1-6
TGTGCCAGCAGCCCCCACGCGGGGGTGGGCACAGATACGCAGTATTTT	CASSPHAGVGTDTQYF	TRBD2	few	TRBV11-2	TRBJ2-3
TGTGCCAGCAGCCTAAACCGGGACACCACCTACGAGCAGTACTTC	CASSLNRDTTYEQYF	.	.	TRBV7-2	TRBJ2-7
TGTGCCAGCAGCGTGACGGGACAGAACACTGAAGCTTTCTTT	CASSVTGQNTEAFF	.	.	TRBV9	TRBJ1-1
TGCGCCAGCAGCCAAGACCCAAACCATCAGCCCCAGCATTTT	CASSQDPNHQPQHF	.	.	TRBV4-1	TRBJ1-5
TGTGCCAGCTCACCACCGGGGGTAAGCAATCAGCCCCAGCATTTT	CASSPPGVSNQPQHF	.	many	TRBV18	TRBJ1-5
TGTGCCACCGAAGGGACTAGCGGTTTCGGAGAGCAGTTCTTC	CATEGTSGFGEQFF	TRBD2	few	TRBV6-1	TRBJ2-1
TGCGCCAGCAGCTTGGAGGCCGGGCCCCCTCCGGGCTACACCTTC	CASSLEAGPPPGYTF	.	.	TRBV5-1	TRBJ1-2
TGTGCCAGCAGCTTAGGGTCGGGGGCGAACCAAGAGACCCAGTACTTC	CASSLGSGANQETQYF	.	few	TRBV7-6	TRBJ2-5
TGTGCCAGCAGCTTAGGGGGACTAGCGAAGACCCCCTTCGATGAGCAGTTCTTC	CASSLGGLAKTPFDEQFF	TRBD2	.	TRBV11-1	TRBJ2-1
TGTGCCAGCAGTTACATACAAGGCAATGGCTACACCTTC	CASSYIQGNGYTF	.	few	TRBV6-5	TRBJ1-2
TGCAGCGTCAAAACAGGGATGGAGACCCAGTACTTC	CSVKTGMETQYF	.	.	TRBV29-1	TRBJ2-5
TGCAGCGCCGAGGGGGGGGTCCCCGGCTACGAGCAGTACTTC	CSAEGGVPGYEQYF	.	.	TRBV29-1	TRBJ2-7
TGCGCCAGCAGCTGGACCGGGACAGGAGCGAATGAGCAGTTCTTC	CASSWTGTGANEQFF	TRBD1	many	TRBV5-1	TRBJ2-1
TGCAGCGTGGAGGACAATGGGGAGACCCAGTACTTC	CSVEDNGETQYF	.	.	TRBV29-1	TRBJ2-5
TGCGCCAGCAGCCAAGGTTGGGGGAATCAAGAGACCCAGTACTTC	CASSQGWGNQETQYF	.	few	TRBV4-1	TRBJ2-5
TGCAGTGCTAGAGAGCCGGGACTAGTAAGAGAGACCCAGTACTTC	CSAREPGLVRETQYF	TRBD2	.	TRBV20-1	TRBJ2-5
TGTGCCAGCAGCTTAGATTCTCCGAGGGCAAATGAAAAACTGTTTTTT	CASSLDSPRANEKLFF	.	.	TRBV7-2	TRBJ1-4
TGTGCCAGCAGCCAAGAGGTGGAGAGTTACGGCTACACCTTC	CASSQEVESYGYTF	.	few	TRBV3-1	TRBJ1-2
TGTGCCAGCAGCCAGGGACAGGTCCTGGGTGAGCAGTTCTTC	CASSQGQVLGEQFF	TRBD1	.	TRBV4-2	TRBJ2-1
TGTGCCAGCAGCTTAGAGGGGGGTTCCGCCTACGAGCAGTACTTC	CASSLEGGSAYEQYF	.	few	TRBV7-2	TRBJ2-7
TGTGCCAGCAGTTACTCCGCAGGAAGTCAGCCCCAGCATTTT	CASSYSAGSQPQHF	.	few	TRBV6-5	TRBJ1-5
TGTGCCAGCAGCTTTCTGACAGGGCCCCTCGAGCAGTACTTC	CASSFLTGPLEQYF	TRBD1	.	TRBV7-2	TRBJ2-7
TGTGCCAGCAGCTTAGTGGGCAGGGTAGAGACCCAGTACTTC	CASSLVGRVETQYF	.	few	TRBV7-2	TRBJ2-5